In its sample, the clone carrying this T cell receptor (beta chain) was seen many times. Its antigen is still unknown. V lost 4 bases to trimming and J lost 4 bases; unmatched junction nucleotides: 10. The CDR3 is 16 residues long. Per germline, CDR1 SNHLY and CDR2 FYNNEI. Amplification yielded TCR beta CDR3 regions, with RNA transcripts as the source. First-round RT-PCR of the TCR CDR3 relied on the HTBI primer set. TCRdb re-called the multiplex PCR reads through MiXCR, storing one row per CDR3 protein. The repertoire holds about 740,000 distinct CDR3 sequences, with 11% to 15% as singletons. The data belong to a study of T cells in Graves' hyperthyroidism and ophthalmopathy. Whole-study findings and limits: Also found in blood were most expanded thyroid clonotypes above 0.001. Ophthalmopathy was identified by the model a median 6.5 months ahead of onset.

Stable Graves' hyperthyroidism denoted no ophthalmopathy progression over 18 months. Researchers barred patients who had uncontrolled infection, other autoimmune disease, pregnancy or lactation. The specimen sequenced was blood. The chain joins TRBV2 to TRBJ2-1; 7 nucleotides line up with TRBD2. The origin of this receptor is a woman under 30 with Graves' hyperthyroidism. The CDR3 coding sequence is TGTGCCAGCAGTGCGGGAGGCCTCCCGCGGTACAATGAGCAGTTCTTC. Its protein product is CASSAGGLPRYNEQFF.